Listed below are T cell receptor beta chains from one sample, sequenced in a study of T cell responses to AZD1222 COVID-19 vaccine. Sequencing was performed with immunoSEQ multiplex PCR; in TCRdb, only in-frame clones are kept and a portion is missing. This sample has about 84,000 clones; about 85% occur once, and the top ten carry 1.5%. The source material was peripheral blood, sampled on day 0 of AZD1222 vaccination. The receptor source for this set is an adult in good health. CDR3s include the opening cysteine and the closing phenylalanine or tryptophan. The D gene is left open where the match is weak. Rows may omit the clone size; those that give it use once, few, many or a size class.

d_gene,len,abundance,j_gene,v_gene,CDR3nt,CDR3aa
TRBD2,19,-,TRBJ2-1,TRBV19,TGTGCCAGTAGTGCGCGAGGGCTAGCGGGGTTGAGCTCCTACAATGAGCAGTTCTTC,CASSARGLAGLSSYNEQFF
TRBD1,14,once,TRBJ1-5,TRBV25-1,TGTGCCAGCAGTGAAACAGGGGTCGCGGAGCCCCAGCATTTT,CASSETGVAEPQHF
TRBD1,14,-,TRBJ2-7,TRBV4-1,TGCGCCAGCAGCCAAGAGGAAGGGGGCGCAAAGCAGTACTTC,CASSQEEGGAKQYF
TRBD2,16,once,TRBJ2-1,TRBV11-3,TGTGCCAGCAGCTTAGAGGGTAGCGGGGCGTACAATGAGCAGTTCTTC,CASSLEGSGAYNEQFF
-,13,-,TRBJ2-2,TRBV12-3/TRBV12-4,TGTGCCAGCAGTGCTTATTTGGGCGGGGAGCTGTTTTTT,CASSAYLGGELFF
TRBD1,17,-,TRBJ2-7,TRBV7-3,TGTGCCAGCAGCTTATACCGGGACAGGGGGCCGATGAACGAGCAGTACTTC,CASSLYRDRGPMNEQYF
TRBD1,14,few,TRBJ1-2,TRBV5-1,TGCGCCAGCAGCTCTGGACAGGGGGCTTGGGGCTACACCTTC,CASSSGQGAWGYTF
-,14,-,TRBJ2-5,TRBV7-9,TGTGCCAGCAGCCTACCAGGACTTAAGGAGACCCAGTACTTC,CASSLPGLKETQYF
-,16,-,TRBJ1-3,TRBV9,TGTGCCAGCAGCGTAGGGTTCCTGATCTCTGGAAACACCATATATTTT,CASSVGFLISGNTIYF
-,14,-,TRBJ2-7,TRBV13,TGTGCCAGCAGCTTCCCTAGCGTCTCCTACGAGCAGTACTTC,CASSFPSVSYEQYF
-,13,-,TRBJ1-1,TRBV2,TGTGCCAGCAGTGCCGGGAGGAATACTGAAGCTTTCTTT,CASSAGRNTEAFF
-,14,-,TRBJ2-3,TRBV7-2,TGTGCCAGCAGCCCACTGGCAAACACAGATACGCAGTATTTT,CASSPLANTDTQYF
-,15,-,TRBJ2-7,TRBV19,TGTGCCAGTAGCGGGACTTCGACTAATGACTACGAGCAGTACTTC,CASSGTSTNDYEQYF
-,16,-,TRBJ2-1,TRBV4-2,TGTGCCAGCAGCCAAGGTTCGGCGACGTCCTACAATGAGCAGTTCTTC,CASSQGSATSYNEQFF
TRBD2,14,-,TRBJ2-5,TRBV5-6,TGTGCCAGCAGCTCAACCGGGACTAAAGAGACCCAGTACTTC,CASSSTGTKETQYF
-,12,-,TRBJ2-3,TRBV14,TGTGCCAGCAGCCCGAGAGGGAATACGCAGTATTTT,CASSPRGNTQYF